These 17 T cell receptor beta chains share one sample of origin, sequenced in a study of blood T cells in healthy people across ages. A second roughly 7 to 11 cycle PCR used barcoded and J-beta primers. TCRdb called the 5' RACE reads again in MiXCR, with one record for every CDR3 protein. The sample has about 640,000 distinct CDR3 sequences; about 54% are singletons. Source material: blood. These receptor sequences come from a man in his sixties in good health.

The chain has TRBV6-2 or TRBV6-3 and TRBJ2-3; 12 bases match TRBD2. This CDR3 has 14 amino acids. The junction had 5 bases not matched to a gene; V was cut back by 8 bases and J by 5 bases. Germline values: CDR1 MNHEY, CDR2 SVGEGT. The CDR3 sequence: CASGQGLAGDTQYF. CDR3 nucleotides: TGTGCCAGCGGCCAGGGACTAGCGGGAGATACGCAGTATTTT.

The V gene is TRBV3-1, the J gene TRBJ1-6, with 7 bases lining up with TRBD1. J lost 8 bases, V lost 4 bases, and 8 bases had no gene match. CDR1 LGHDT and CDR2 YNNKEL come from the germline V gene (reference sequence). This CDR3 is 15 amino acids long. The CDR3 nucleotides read TGTGCCAGCAGCCCAGCCTATACAGGGGATTCACCCCTCCACTTT. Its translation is CASSPAYTGDSPLHF. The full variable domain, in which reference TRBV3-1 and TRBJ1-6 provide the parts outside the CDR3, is DTAVSQTPKYLVTQMGNDKSIKCEQNLGHDTMYWYKQDSKKFLKIMFSYNNKELIINETVPNRFSPKSPDKAHLNLHINSLELGDSAVYFCASSPAYTGDSPLHFGNGTRLTVT.

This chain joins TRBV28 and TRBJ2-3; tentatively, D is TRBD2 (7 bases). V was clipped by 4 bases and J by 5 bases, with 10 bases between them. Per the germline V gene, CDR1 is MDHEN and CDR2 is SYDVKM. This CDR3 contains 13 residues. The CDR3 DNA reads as TGTGCCAGCAGTTACAGGGAGGGAGATACGCAGTATTTT. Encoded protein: CASSYREGDTQYF.

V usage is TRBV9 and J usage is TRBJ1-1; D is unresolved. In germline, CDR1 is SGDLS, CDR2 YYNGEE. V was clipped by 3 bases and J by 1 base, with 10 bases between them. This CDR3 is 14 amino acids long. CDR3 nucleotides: TGTGCCAGCAGCGGGAACCTAGCGAACACTGAAGCTTTCTTT. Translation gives CASSGNLANTEAFF.

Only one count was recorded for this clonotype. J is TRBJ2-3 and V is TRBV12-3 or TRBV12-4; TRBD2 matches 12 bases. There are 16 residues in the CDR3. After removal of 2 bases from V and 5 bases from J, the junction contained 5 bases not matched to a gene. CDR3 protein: CASSLLAGGRGDTQYF. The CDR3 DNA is TGTGCCAGCAGTTTACTAGCGGGGGGGCGTGGAGATACGCAGTATTTT.

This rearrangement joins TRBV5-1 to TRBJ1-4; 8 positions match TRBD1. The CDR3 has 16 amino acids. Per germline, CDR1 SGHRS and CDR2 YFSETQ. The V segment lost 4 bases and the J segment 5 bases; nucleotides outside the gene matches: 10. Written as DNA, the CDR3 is TGCGCCAGCAGCCGGGGACAGGCGGCCGGAAATGAAAAACTGTTTTTT. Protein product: CASSRGQAAGNEKLFF.

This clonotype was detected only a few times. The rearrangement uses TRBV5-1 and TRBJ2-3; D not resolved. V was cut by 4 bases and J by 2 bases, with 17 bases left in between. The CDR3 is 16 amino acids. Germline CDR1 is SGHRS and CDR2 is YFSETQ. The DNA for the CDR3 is TGCGCCAGCAGCCCGGACCGACGGCGGTCCACAGATACGCAGTATTTT. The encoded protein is CASSPDRRRSTDTQYF.

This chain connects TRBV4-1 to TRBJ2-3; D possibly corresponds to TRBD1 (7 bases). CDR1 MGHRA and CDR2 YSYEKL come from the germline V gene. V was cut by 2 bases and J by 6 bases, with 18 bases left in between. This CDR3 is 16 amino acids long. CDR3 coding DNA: TGCGCCAGCAGCCAACCGCCCGCAGGGGGGCCGGATACGCAGTATTTT. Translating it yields CASSQPPAGGPDTQYF.

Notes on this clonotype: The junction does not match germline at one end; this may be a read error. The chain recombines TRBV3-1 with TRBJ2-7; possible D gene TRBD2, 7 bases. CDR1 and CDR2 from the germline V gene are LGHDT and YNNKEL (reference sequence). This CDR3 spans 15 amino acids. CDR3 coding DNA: TGTGCCAGCAGCCCTAGTGGGGGGGCCTCCTATGAGCAGTACTTC. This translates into CASSPSGGASYEQYF.

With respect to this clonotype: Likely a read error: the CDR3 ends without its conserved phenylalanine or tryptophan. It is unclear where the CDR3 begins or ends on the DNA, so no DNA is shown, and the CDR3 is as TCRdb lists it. CDR3 sequence: CATSGREGSRDTQYFGP. This chain links TRBV24-1 with TRBJ2-3; the D segment call TRBD1 is taken from the table without a DNA check. The V gene's germline CDR1 is KGHDR and CDR2 SFDVKD. From its first to its last residue, the CDR3 has 17 amino acids.

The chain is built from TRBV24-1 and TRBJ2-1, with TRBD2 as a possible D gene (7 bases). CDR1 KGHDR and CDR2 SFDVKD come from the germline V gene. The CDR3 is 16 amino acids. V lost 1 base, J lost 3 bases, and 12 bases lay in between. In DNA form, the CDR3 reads TGTGCCACCAGTGATTTCTCCGGGGGGCACTACAATGAGCAGTTCTTC. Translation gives CATSDFSGGHYNEQFF.

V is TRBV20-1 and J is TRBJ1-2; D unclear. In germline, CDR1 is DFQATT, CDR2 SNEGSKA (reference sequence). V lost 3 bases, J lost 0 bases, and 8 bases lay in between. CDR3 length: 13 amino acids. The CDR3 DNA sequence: TGCAGTGCTAGGGACCTGACTAACTATGGCTACACCTTC. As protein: CSARDLTNYGYTF.

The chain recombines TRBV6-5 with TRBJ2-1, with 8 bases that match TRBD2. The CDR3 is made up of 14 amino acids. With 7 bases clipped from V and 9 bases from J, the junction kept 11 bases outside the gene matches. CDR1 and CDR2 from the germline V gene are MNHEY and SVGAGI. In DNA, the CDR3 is TGTGCCAGCAAGAGCGAGCGGGGGTGGGGTGAGCAGTTCTTC. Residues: CASKSERGWGEQFF.

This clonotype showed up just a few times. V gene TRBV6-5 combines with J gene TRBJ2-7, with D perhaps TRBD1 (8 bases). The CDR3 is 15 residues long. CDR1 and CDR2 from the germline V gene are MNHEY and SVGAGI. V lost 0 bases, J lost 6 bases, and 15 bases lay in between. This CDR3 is CASSYSRTGGVEQYF. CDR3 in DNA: TGTGCCAGCAGTTACTCGAGAACAGGGGGGGTCGAGCAGTACTTC.

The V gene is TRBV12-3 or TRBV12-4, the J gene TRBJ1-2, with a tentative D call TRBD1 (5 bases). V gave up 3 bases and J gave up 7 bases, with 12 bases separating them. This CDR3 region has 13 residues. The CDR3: CASSFAGFGGYTF. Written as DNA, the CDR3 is TGTGCCAGCAGTTTCGCAGGGTTCGGTGGCTACACCTTC.

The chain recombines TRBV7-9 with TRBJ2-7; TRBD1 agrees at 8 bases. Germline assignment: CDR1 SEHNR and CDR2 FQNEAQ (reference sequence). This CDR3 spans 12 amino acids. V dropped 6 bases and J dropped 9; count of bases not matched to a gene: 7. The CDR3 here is CASRLQGEVQYF. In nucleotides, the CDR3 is TGTGCCAGCAGACTACAGGGGGAGGTGCAGTACTTC.

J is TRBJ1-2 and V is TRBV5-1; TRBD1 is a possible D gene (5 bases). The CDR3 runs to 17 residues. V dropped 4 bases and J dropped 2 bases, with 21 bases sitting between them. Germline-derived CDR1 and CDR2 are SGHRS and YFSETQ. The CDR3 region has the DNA TGCGCCAGCAGCCCGGGCCGGGCAGGGATCCTGAACTATGGCTACACCTTC. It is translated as CASSPGRAGILNYGYTF.